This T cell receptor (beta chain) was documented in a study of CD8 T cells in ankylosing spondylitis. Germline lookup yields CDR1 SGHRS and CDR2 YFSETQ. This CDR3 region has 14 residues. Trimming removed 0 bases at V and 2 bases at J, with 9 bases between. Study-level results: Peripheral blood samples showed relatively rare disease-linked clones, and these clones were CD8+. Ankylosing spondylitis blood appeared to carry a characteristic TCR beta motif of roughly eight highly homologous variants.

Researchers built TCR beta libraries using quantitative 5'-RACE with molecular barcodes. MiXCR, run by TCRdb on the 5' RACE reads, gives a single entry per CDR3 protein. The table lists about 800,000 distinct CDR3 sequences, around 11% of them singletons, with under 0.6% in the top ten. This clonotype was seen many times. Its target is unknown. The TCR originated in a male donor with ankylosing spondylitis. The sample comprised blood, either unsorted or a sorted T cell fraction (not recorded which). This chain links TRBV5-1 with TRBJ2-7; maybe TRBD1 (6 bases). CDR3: CASSLGGQAYEQYF. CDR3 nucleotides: TGCGCCAGCAGCTTGGGGGGGCAGGCCTACGAGCAGTACTTC.